This TCR beta chain comes out of a study of beta chain features in type 1 diabetes. Study-wide results and limits: Moderately but significantly shorter TCRB CDR3s were found in Type 1 diabetes patients in all four CD4+ subsets. VDJ junctions in type 1 diabetes patients carried more deletions and fewer insertions.

Once sorted, every population was more than 98% pure. Expressed TCRB transcripts were sequenced, since all the RNA that had been isolated was reverse transcribed. The assay was immunoSEQ multiplex PCR, and TCRdb's table has in-frame clones only and misses some. The data show 150,000 to 200,000 clones, just over 9% seen once. Germline values: CDR1 LNHDA, CDR2 SQIVND (reference sequence). Trimming pared 4 bases from V and 4 bases from J, leaving 11 bases between. The CDR3 is 14 amino acids. In regard to this clone: Antigen specificity is unknown.

This chain connects TRBV19 to TRBJ1-5, with TRBD1 as a possible D gene (5 bases). The clonotype comes from a woman aged 18-29 years in good health. Source material: central memory CD4+ T cells from blood. This CDR3 is CASSRPGLNQPQHF. CDR3 DNA sequence: TGTGCCAGTAGTAGGCCAGGGCTAAATCAGCCCCAGCATTTT.